The 14 T cell receptor beta chains in this list originate from one sample, sequenced in a study of T-cell memory formation after mild COVID-19 (dated by TCRdb to the early 2020s). Library method: 5' RACE. Sequencing relied on an Illumina NovaSeq 6000. TCRdb reran the public reads through fastp at Q25 and MiXCR, keeping productive beta chains. Every CDR3 protein is listed once, alongside the most common genes and DNA of its rows. Recorded for this sample are about 200,000 distinct CDR3 sequences; over 9% of them occurred a single time. The ten largest account for 3% to 4% of the sample. Sequenced: PBMCs or a T cell subset sorted from them (not recorded which). These receptors were obtained from a man between 18 and 35 years old who had mild COVID-19 (a few samples of this study predate the infection). The sample titles of this study are shuffled in the database, so cell type and time point are left out; the donor was told from shared clones.

In this sample, this clonotype turned up a few times. The chain combines TRBV10-3 with TRBJ1-5; D is unresolved. CDR1 is ENHRY and CDR2 is SYGVKD in the germline V gene. V shed 4 bases and J shed 4 bases, with 11 bases lying between them. The CDR3 has 14 residues. The CDR3 DNA sequence: TGTGCCATCAGTGGCGGGGTTCGAAATCAGCCCCAGCATTTT. Residues: CAISGGVRNQPQHF.

This clonotype showed up just a few times. This sequence joins TRBV6-5 and TRBJ2-5; unclear D gene. The CDR3 consists of 13 residues. With 5 bases removed from V and 1 base from J, the gap between germline ends came to 8 bases. The germline CDR1 and CDR2 sequences are MNHEY and SVGAGI. CDR3 sequence: CASSIPTQETQYF. The CDR3 nucleotides read TGTGCCAGCAGTATCCCCACCCAAGAGACCCAGTACTTC.

The chain is built from TRBV11-3 and TRBJ2-1; the D is unclear. CDR1 and CDR2 from the germline V gene are SGHNT and YENEEA. V lost 1 base to trimming and J lost 5 bases, with 9 bases between them. CDR3 length equals 14 residues. This chain's CDR3 is CASSLGIQDNEQFF. CDR3 DNA: TGTGCCAGCAGCTTAGGTATCCAGGACAATGAGCAGTTCTTC.

The rearrangement uses TRBV5-1 and TRBJ2-1; TRBD1 matches 8 bases. Trimming took 0 bases from V and 2 from J; bases not matched to a gene: 4. The CDR3 extends over 16 amino acids. Germline assignment: CDR1 SGHRS and CDR2 YFSETQ. The CDR3 region has the DNA TGCGCCAGCAGCTTGGCCCCCAGGGGGCCCTACAATGAGCAGTTCTTC. Translation gives CASSLAPRGPYNEQFF.

This clonotype was counted a few times. The chain combines TRBV20-1 with TRBJ1-2; 8 positions match TRBD1. The junction had 7 bases not matched to a gene; V was cut back by 2 bases and J by 5 bases. Per germline, CDR1 DFQATT and CDR2 SNEGSKA (reference sequence). The CDR3 extends over 14 amino acids. The CDR3 loop reads CSARQQGVYYGYTF. For the CDR3, the DNA is TGCAGTGCTAGACAACAGGGGGTATATTATGGCTACACCTTC.

This clonotype was detected a few times. The rearrangement uses TRBV27 and TRBJ2-1; the match to TRBD2 covers 11 bases. Germline V gives CDR1 MNHEY, CDR2 SMNVEV (reference sequence). There are 16 residues in the CDR3. The V gene end was trimmed by 10 bases and the J gene end by 9 bases; junction bases not matched to a gene: 17. The DNA of the CDR3 is TGTGCCATCCGGCGTGGGCGACTAGCGGGGAGGGGTGAGCAGTTCTTC. Translated, it gives CAIRRGRLAGRGEQFF.

Only a few counts were recorded for this clonotype. This sequence joins TRBV7-2 and TRBJ2-7, with TRBD1 matching 7 bases. The CDR3 contains 15 residues. The germline gives CDR1 SGHTA, CDR2 FQGNSA. Trimming at V came to 5 bases and at J to 3 bases, leaving 10 bases not matched to a gene. In DNA, the CDR3 is TGTGCCAGCAGCCCGACCCGGGACAGTAGCTACGAGCAGTACGTC. Protein product: CASSPTRDSSYEQYV.

This clonotype was counted a single time. The V call is TRBV5-6, the J call TRBJ2-2; possibly TRBD1 or TRBD2 for D (7 bases each). This CDR3 contains 16 residues. The V end lost 4 bases, the J end lost 3 bases, and 16 bases lay between the germline ends. The germline CDR1 and CDR2 sequences are SGHDT and YYEEEE. The CDR3 nucleotides are TGTGCCAGCAGCGCCAACAGGGGAGGGTACACCGGGGAGCTGTTTTTT. Residues: CASSANRGGYTGELFF.

The genes are TRBV12-3 or TRBV12-4 and TRBJ2-3; D perhaps matches TRBD2 (6 bases). The CDR3 spans 14 residues. Trimming took off 3 bases at V and 4 bases at J, with 11 bases between the two ends. The CDR3: CASSFSGVPDTQYF. The CDR3 nucleotides are TGTGCCAGCAGTTTCTCGGGGGTCCCAGATACGCAGTATTTT.

This clonotype has ten or more counts. The chain recombines TRBV6-5 with TRBJ2-7, with 8 bases lining up with TRBD1. The germline gives CDR1 MNHEY, CDR2 SVGAGI. The CDR3 is 14 residues long. V was pared by 6 bases and J by 2 bases, with 6 bases of the junction left unmatched. Here the CDR3 reads CASRRDRPPYEQYF. The CDR3 DNA is TGTGCCAGCAGACGGGACAGGCCCCCCTACGAGCAGTACTTC.

This chain uses TRBV7-2 with TRBJ1-2; 7 bases line up with TRBD1. The CDR3 contains 14 residues. From germline, CDR1 is SGHTA and CDR2 FQGNSA. The V segment lost 6 bases and the J segment 4 bases; nucleotides outside the gene matches: 8. The CDR3, as DNA: TGTGCCAGCAGAACGGGACAGCGCGCCTATGGCTACACCTTC. Translated: CASRTGQRAYGYTF.

The table lists this clonotype with a few counts. The chain combines TRBV5-5 with TRBJ1-2; D unclear. The CDR3 spans 13 residues. Germline CDR1 is SGHKS and CDR2 is YYEKEE (reference sequence). V was cut by 4 bases and J by 4 bases, with 11 bases left in between. CDR3 amino acids: CASSTRRRYGYTF. CDR3 in DNA: TGTGCCAGCAGCACCAGAAGACGCTATGGCTACACCTTC.

This clonotype was seen only a few times. The chain employs TRBV20-1 and TRBJ1-3; a weak D match, TRBD1 (6 bases). V gave up 2 bases and J gave up 0 bases, with 14 bases separating them. The CDR3 is 16 residues long. Germline values: CDR1 DFQATT, CDR2 SNEGSKA (reference sequence). CDR3 loop: CSARPTTGNSGNTIYF. The DNA for the CDR3 is TGCAGTGCTAGACCCACCACAGGGAACTCTGGAAACACCATATATTTT.

This clonotype was counted many times. This chain connects TRBV5-5 to TRBJ2-7; a weak D match, TRBD2 (6 bases). Germline V gene lookup returns CDR1 SGHKS and CDR2 YYEKEE (reference sequence). The CDR3 runs 15 residues. Trimming removed 0 bases at V and 2 bases at J, with 12 bases between. CDR3 residues: CASSLGVGEAYEQYV. Written as DNA, the CDR3 is TGTGCCAGCAGCTTGGGCGTGGGGGAGGCCTACGAGCAGTACGTC.